Listed below are T cell receptor beta chains from one sample, sequenced in a study of human T cells and chemical hapten exposure. TCRdb reprocessed the RACE reads via MiXCR and lists one record per CDR3 protein. Of over 300,000 distinct CDR3 sequences listed, roughly 5% were seen once; the top ten hold 2.6%. The sequencing used whole blood, collected in connection with sensitization to the hapten diphenylcyclopropenone (DPC). The receptors derive from a woman between 50 and 59 years old with alopecia areata. Some clones in this sample may be carry-over from other donors' samples. CDR3s include the opening cysteine and the closing phenylalanine or tryptophan. Fields, in order: V gene, clone size, D gene, J gene, CDR3 protein, CDR3 DNA. D genes are given only for firm matches. Size values are once, few and many counts, or a class for expanded clones, and some rows have none.

TRBV24-1,many,NA,TRBJ1-5,CATSDTGQPQHF,TGTGCCACCAGTGATACGGGTCAGCCCCAGCATTTT
TRBV6-6,many,TRBD1,TRBJ1-1,CASSPRDRVNTEAFF,TGTGCCAGCAGTCCGAGAGACAGGGTTAACACTGAAGCTTTCTTT
TRBV7-9,many,TRBD1,TRBJ2-2,CASSPGTGEAGELFF,TGTGCCAGCAGTCCCGGGACAGGGGAGGCCGGGGAGCTGTTTTTT
TRBV7-8,NA,TRBD1,TRBJ1-5,CASSLAATGDQPQHF,TGTGCCAGCAGCTTAGCTGCGACAGGGGATCAGCCCCAGCATTTT
TRBV9,many,NA,TRBJ2-6,CASSVRGGSSGANVLTF,TGTGCCAGCAGCGTCCGAGGGGGTAGCTCTGGGGCCAACGTCCTGACTTTC
TRBV29-1,many,NA,TRBJ1-3,CSVGESGNTIYF,TGCAGCGTTGGCGAATCTGGAAACACCATATATTTT
TRBV3-1,NA,TRBD1,TRBJ2-6,CASSRRGSKGGANVLTF,TGTGCCAGCAGCCGCAGGGGGTCCAAAGGTGGGGCCAACGTCCTGACTTTC
TRBV11-1,many,NA,TRBJ2-7,CASSLVGGGNYEQYF,TGTGCCAGCAGCTTAGTTGGAGGGGGCAACTACGAGCAGTACTTC
TRBV5-5,many,NA,TRBJ2-1,CASSLGPNEQFF,TGTGCCAGCAGCCTGGGACCTAATGAGCAGTTCTTC
TRBV7-9,NA,NA,TRBJ2-1,CASSLKARELNEQFF,TGTGCCAGCAGCCTAAAGGCTAGAGAATTGAATGAGCAGTTCTTC
TRBV12-3/TRBV12-4,many,NA,TRBJ2-4,CASRVDSAKNIQYF,TGTGCCAGCAGGGTGGACAGCGCCAAAAACATTCAGTACTTC
TRBV28,many,NA,TRBJ2-2,CASSFWGARGELFF,TGTGCCAGCAGTTTTTGGGGGGCAAGAGGGGAGCTGTTTTTT
TRBV28,many,NA,TRBJ2-5,CASSFQYQETQYF,TGTGCCAGCAGTTTTCAGTACCAAGAGACCCAGTACTTC
TRBV20-1,few,TRBD2,TRBJ2-7,CSAGDYREDQYF,TGCAGTGCTGGGGACTACCGGGAGGACCAGTACTTC
TRBV3-1,few,TRBD1,TRBJ1-2,CASSHITGTGANYGYTF,TGTGCCAGCAGCCACATAACCGGGACAGGTGCTAACTATGGCTACACCTTC
TRBV30,many,NA,TRBJ1-6,CAWSFSGFNSPLHF,TGTGCCTGGAGTTTCTCGGGTTTTAATTCACCCCTCCACTTT
TRBV27,few,TRBD1,TRBJ2-6,CASSSAYRGRGANVLTF,TGTGCCAGCAGTTCCGCATACAGGGGGCGTGGGGCCAACGTCCTGACTTTC
TRBV19,many,NA,TRBJ2-1,CASSKNPRDNEQFF,TGTGCCAGTAGTAAGAACCCTAGGGACAATGAGCAGTTCTTC
TRBV12-3/TRBV12-4,many,TRBD1,TRBJ1-1,CASSFVPGQGVGAEAFF,TGTGCCAGCAGTTTTGTTCCGGGACAGGGGGTGGGCGCTGAAGCTTTCTTT
TRBV29-1,many,NA,TRBJ2-1,CSVGPRDVGTEQFF,TGCAGCGTTGGGCCCCGGGACGTAGGGACGGAGCAGTTCTTC
TRBV14,NA,NA,TRBJ2-5,CASSQVSGGRETQYF,TGTGCCAGCAGCCAAGTCTCCGGGGGAAGAGAGACCCAGTACTTC
TRBV7-2,many,TRBD2,TRBJ2-5,CASSPAGGRMGQETQYF,TGTGCCAGCAGCCCGGCGGGCGGGAGGATGGGCCAAGAGACCCAGTACTTC
TRBV30,many,TRBD1,TRBJ1-1,CAWGIGTAEAFF,TGTGCCTGGGGAATCGGGACAGCCGAAGCTTTCTTT
TRBV11-2,many,TRBD1,TRBJ1-1,CASSLLRQGRGAFF,TGTGCCAGCAGCTTACTCCGACAGGGCAGGGGAGCTTTCTTT